This paragraph reports one T cell receptor beta chain. With 5 bases clipped from V and 6 bases from J, the junction kept 10 bases outside the gene matches. The CDR3 covers 14 residues. CDR1 is SGHRS and CDR2 is YFSETQ in the germline V gene. The data are from a study of blood T cell repertoires in COVID-19. For the study at large: Samples taken during acute and convalescent COVID-19 were collected in the United States, Italy and Spain. PBMCs, B-cell-depleted T cells, or T cells provided the cDNA or gDNA that made up the material.

Some clones are missing from TCRdb's copy, which holds only in-frame ones; the method was immunoSEQ multiplex PCR. The repertoire holds fewer than 70,000 clones, with around 80% as singletons. The clonotype comes from a man aged 25 to 45 with COVID-19, enrolled during active disease. Sequencing was done on a sample of peripheral blood. The chain employs TRBV5-1 and TRBJ1-1; the match to TRBD1 covers 7 bases. The CDR3 bases are TGCGCCAGCAGAACAGGGGTGGGGGAGGCTGAAGCTTTCTTT. This codes for CASRTGVGEAEAFF.